A selection of T cell receptor beta chains follows, all from one sample in a study of blood T cells in healthy people across ages. In TCRdb, the 5' RACE reads were re-called with MiXCR into one record per CDR3 protein. The sample records hundreds of thousands of distinct CDR3 sequences, about 45% being singletons. Sequencing input: blood. Receptors were obtained from a man older than 75 in good health. Both conserved end residues are part of each CDR3. The D gene is left open where the match is weak. Clone size appears in some rows only: once, few, many, or a class for an expanded clone.

.	once	TRBV7-2	TRBJ1-1	TGTGCCAGCACCTTGGGGCTGGAGGCTTTCTTT	CASTLGLEAFF
.	.	TRBV5-1	TRBJ2-4	TGCGCCAGCAGCTTGCAGGGGAACATTCAGTACTTC	CASSLQGNIQYF
.	.	TRBV21-1	TRBJ2-7	TGTGCCAGCAGCAAAGGGGGCGGGAGCTCCTACGAGCAGTACTTC	CASSKGGGSSYEQYF
TRBD2	few	TRBV5-1	TRBJ2-3	TGCGCCAGCAGCTTGGCTGCGGGAGGGGGAGATACGCAGTATTTT	CASSLAAGGGDTQYF
TRBD1	.	TRBV4-3	TRBJ2-1	TGCGCCAGCAGCCAAGAAATCCAAGGGGGCGCGCTGTACAATGAGCAGTTCTTC	CASSQEIQGGALYNEQFF
.	few	TRBV29-1	TRBJ2-1	TGCAGCGTTGAACGGCAGGGGGGGAGCTACAATGAGCAGTTCTTC	CSVERQGGSYNEQFF
TRBD2	.	TRBV20-1	TRBJ2-1	TGCAGTGCCCCCCAGGGGCTAGCGGGGGGGTTTGGTGAGCAGTTCTTC	CSAPQGLAGGFGEQFF
.	.	TRBV7-2	TRBJ2-1	TGTGCCAGCAGCATGCCGGAAAGGGCCTCCTACAATGAGCAGTTCTTC	CASSMPERASYNEQFF
TRBD2	.	TRBV29-1	TRBJ2-7	TGCAGCGTTGTGGGACTAGATTACGAGCAGTACTTC	CSVVGLDYEQYF
TRBD1	many	TRBV29-1	TRBJ1-1	TGCAGCGTAGACCTAACAGGGGGCGCGAACGCTTTCTTT	CSVDLTGGANAFF
TRBD1	few	TRBV7-2	TRBJ2-1	TGTGCCAGCAGCCGGGGACAGGCCTACAATGAGCAGTTCTTC	CASSRGQAYNEQFF
.	few	TRBV7-8	TRBJ2-6	TGTGCCAGCAGCTTAATCGGGGCTGGGGCCAACGTCCTGACTTTC	CASSLIGAGANVLTF
.	.	TRBV20-1	TRBJ1-5	TGCAGTGTTCCCGCGGTTTCAGGGACCAATCAGCCCCAGCATTTT	CSVPAVSGTNQPQHF
TRBD2	few	TRBV9	TRBJ2-3	TGTGCCAGCAGCTCGCAGCGGGGACCAGATACGCAGTATTTT	CASSSQRGPDTQYF
TRBD2	.	TRBV20-1	TRBJ2-5	TGCAGTGCTAGGGGCCTTACCAGCGGGGTGGACATCGAGACCCAGTACTTC	CSARGLTSGVDIETQYF
TRBD2	.	TRBV4-1	TRBJ2-7	TGCGCCAGCAGCCAAGGCGCGGGAGAGCCCTCCTACGAGCAGTACTTC	CASSQGAGEPSYEQYF
.	.	TRBV5-6	TRBJ2-7	TGTGCCAGCAGCAGAAACAGGGCCTACGAGCAGTACTTC	CASSRNRAYEQYF
.	few	TRBV11-2	TRBJ1-1	TGTGCCAGCAGTATTGGGAATTTCATGAACACTGAAGCTTTCTTT	CASSIGNFMNTEAFF
TRBD2	few	TRBV29-1	TRBJ2-3	TGCAGCGTTGGGGCCCTAGCGGGAGGGAGCACAGATACGCAGTATTTT	CSVGALAGGSTDTQYF
TRBD1	.	TRBV4-1	TRBJ1-2	TGCGCCAGCAGCCCGGCGCAGGGGGACTATGGCTACACCTTC	CASSPAQGDYGYTF
.	.	TRBV20-1	TRBJ2-7	TGCAGTGCTAGAGATAGGACAGAACACTACGAGCAGTACTTC	CSARDRTEHYEQYF
.	.	TRBV7-2	TRBJ2-1	TGTGCCAGCAGCTTAGATAGAGACCATGAGCAGTTCTTC	CASSLDRDHEQFF
TRBD1	once	TRBV10-3	TRBJ1-5	TGTGCCATCAGTGAGTCCTCGGGACAGGGCGTTCAGCCCCAGCATTTT	CAISESSGQGVQPQHF
TRBD2	.	TRBV20-1	TRBJ2-5	TGCAGTGCCAAGACGGGACTAGCCCGAGAGACCCAGTACTTC	CSAKTGLARETQYF
.	.	TRBV7-9	TRBJ1-1	TGTGCCAGCAGCTTGTTGAGACAGCCGAACACTGAAGCTTTCTTT	CASSLLRQPNTEAFF
TRBD2	.	TRBV9	TRBJ2-2	TGTGCCAGCAGCGTAGCACTAGCGCGAGGCACCGGGGAGCTGTTTTTT	CASSVALARGTGELFF
.	few	TRBV12-5	TRBJ2-3	TGTGCTAGTGGTTTGTCGGCGAGCCTGTTCAATACGCAGTATTTT	CASGLSASLFNTQYF
.	many	TRBV7-2	TRBJ2-5	TGTGCCAGCAGCTTAAGTCTCGGGGACATCCAAGAGACCCAGTACTTC	CASSLSLGDIQETQYF
.	.	TRBV7-2	TRBJ2-5	TGTGCCAGCAGCCGGGGTACTGTAGAGACCCAGTACTTC	CASSRGTVETQYF
.	many	TRBV6-5	TRBJ2-5	TGTGCCAGCAGTTACTCAAGAGAAGGAGGAACCGAGACCCAGTACTTC	CASSYSREGGTETQYF
TRBD1	many	TRBV20-1	TRBJ1-1	TGCAGTGCGAAGGGGGGACAGGGCGGTGAAGCTTTCTTT	CSAKGGQGGEAFF
.	.	TRBV2	TRBJ2-3	TGTGCCAGCAGTGCGGGCTACTCCACAGATACGCAGTATTTT	CASSAGYSTDTQYF
.	.	TRBV7-9	TRBJ1-1	TGTGCCAGCAGCTTAAATGGTATGGGCGGTGAAGCTTTCTTT	CASSLNGMGGEAFF
TRBD1	.	TRBV20-1	TRBJ1-5	TGCAGTGCTAGGCCTACAGGGGGCAGGGAGCAGCCCCAGCATTTT	CSARPTGGREQPQHF
TRBD1	.	TRBV11-1	TRBJ1-1	TGTGCCAGCAGCTTAGAGGGGGCGCGTGTCACTGAAGCTTTCTTT	CASSLEGARVTEAFF
TRBD1	.	TRBV5-1	TRBJ1-2	TGCGCCAGCAGCTTGGACGGACAGGGGAGCTACACCTTC	CASSLDGQGSYTF
.	few	TRBV11-2	TRBJ2-1	TGTGCCAGCAGCTTAGTGGGGGAGCTGGGCAATGAGCAGTTCTTC	CASSLVGELGNEQFF
.	.	TRBV15	TRBJ2-7	TGTGCCACCAGCAGAGATAAGCAGGGCGGCCTCTCGACCTACGAGCAGTACTTC	CATSRDKQGGLSTYEQYF
.	many	TRBV5-1	TRBJ2-3	TGCGCCAGCGGGGACTTAGGAGGGAGGAATACGCAGTATTTT	CASGDLGGRNTQYF
TRBD2	few	TRBV11-1	TRBJ2-3	TGTGCCAGCAGCCCTCCAGGGAGCGGGGGACGCACAGATACGCAGTATTTT	CASSPPGSGGRTDTQYF
.	.	TRBV2	TRBJ2-1	TGTGCCAGCAGCACATTTAGCGGACCTTACAATGAGCAGTTCTTC	CASSTFSGPYNEQFF
.	.	TRBV21-1	TRBJ1-1	TGTGCCAGCAGCAAAGCTTTTCCAGGGGCTAACACTGAAGCTTTCTTT	CASSKAFPGANTEAFF
TRBD2	.	TRBV5-4	TRBJ2-3	TGTGCCAGCAGCTTGGATGGGGGCGGGAGGGCGAGGACAGATACGCAGTATTTT	CASSLDGGGRARTDTQYF
.	few	TRBV6-5	TRBJ2-3	TGTGCCAGCAGTTACGTACGGGGCCCAGATACGCAGTATTTT	CASSYVRGPDTQYF
TRBD1	few	TRBV3-1	TRBJ2-3	TGTGCCAGCAGCTTGGGACAGGGGGCCGCAGATACGCAGTATTTT	CASSLGQGAADTQYF
.	.	TRBV6-5	TRBJ2-7	TGTGCCAGCAGTACTAGTGATACCTACAATGAGCAGTACTTC	CASSTSDTYNEQYF
TRBD2	few	TRBV20-1	TRBJ2-1	TGCAGTGCTAGTAGGCCAGCGGGAGGTTACAATGAGCAGTTCTTC	CSASRPAGGYNEQFF
.	.	TRBV18	TRBJ2-1	TGTGCCAGCTCACCTCGGCGAGACAACAATGAGCAGTTCTTC	CASSPRRDNNEQFF
.	.	TRBV11-2	TRBJ2-6	TGTGCCAGCAGCTTCAGCAGACCCTCTGGGGCCAACGTCCTGACTTTC	CASSFSRPSGANVLTF
.	.	TRBV10-3	TRBJ2-3	TGTGCCATCGGGTCGGGGACGTTGGCGGATACGCAGTATTTT	CAIGSGTLADTQYF
.	.	TRBV27	TRBJ2-5	TGTGCCAGCAGCCAAAGGACAGATCAAGAGACCCAGTACTTC	CASSQRTDQETQYF